The source of this TCR beta chain is a study of coeliac disease. Broader study findings: Lower clonality than controls marked TRB and TRG repertoires from active celiac intraepithelial and lamina propria samples.

For this clone: Its antigen remains unknown.

Germline CDR1 is MNHNS and CDR2 is SASEGT. V was trimmed by 0 bases and J by 9 bases, leaving 17 bases between them. CDR3 length equals 15 residues. Profiled with immunoSEQ multiplex PCR; TCRdb holds only in-frame clones, not every one. Counted here are more than 6,500 clones, 65% to 80% occurring once; the ten biggest clones make up around 4.5%. Sequencing was done on a sample of lamina propria lymphocytes from the gut. This TCR was recovered from a woman aged 18-35 years with active celiac disease. The V and J genes are TRBV6-1 and TRBJ1-1, with D perhaps TRBD1 (6 bases). CDR3 amino acids: CASSEAPGGRGKAFF. The CDR3, as DNA: TGTGCCAGCAGTGAAGCGCCGGGGGGCCGTGGAAAAGCTTTCTTT.